Sequencing of this TCR beta chain was carried out in a study of blood T cell repertoires in COVID-19. Study at large: Sites across the United States, Italy and Spain contributed samples from acute and convalescent COVID-19. In each case, the material was cDNA or gDNA derived from T cells, B-cell-depleted T cells, or PBMCs.

Produced via immunoSEQ multiplex PCR; TCRdb's table is partial and in-frame only. The sample includes 250,000 to 350,000 clones, around 90% seen only once; the top ten take less than 2.5%. Losses at the gene ends were 0 bases for V and 6 bases for J; bases not matched to a gene: 9. The CDR3 has 17 residues. The germline V gene has CDR1 SGHDT and CDR2 YYEEEE. The gene calls are TRBV5-6 and TRBJ2-5; TRBD1 aligns across 12 bases. What was sequenced was peripheral blood. This clonotype was sampled from a young man with active or convalescent COVID-19. CDR3 DNA: TGTGCCAGCAGCTTGGCCCTTCGGGACAGGGGGCTAAAGACCCAGTACTTC. Amino acids: CASSLALRDRGLKTQYF.